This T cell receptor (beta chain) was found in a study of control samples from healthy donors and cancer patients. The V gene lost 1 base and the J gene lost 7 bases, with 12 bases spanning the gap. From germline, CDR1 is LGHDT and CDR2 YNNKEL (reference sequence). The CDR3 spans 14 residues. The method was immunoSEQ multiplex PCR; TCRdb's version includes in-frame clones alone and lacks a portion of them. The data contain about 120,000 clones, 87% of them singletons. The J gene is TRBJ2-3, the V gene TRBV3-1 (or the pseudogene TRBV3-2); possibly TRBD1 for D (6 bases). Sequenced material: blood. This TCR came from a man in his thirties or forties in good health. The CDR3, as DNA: TGTGCCAGCAGCCAAGTCTCAGGGGTAAATACGCAGTATTTT. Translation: CASSQVSGVNTQYF.